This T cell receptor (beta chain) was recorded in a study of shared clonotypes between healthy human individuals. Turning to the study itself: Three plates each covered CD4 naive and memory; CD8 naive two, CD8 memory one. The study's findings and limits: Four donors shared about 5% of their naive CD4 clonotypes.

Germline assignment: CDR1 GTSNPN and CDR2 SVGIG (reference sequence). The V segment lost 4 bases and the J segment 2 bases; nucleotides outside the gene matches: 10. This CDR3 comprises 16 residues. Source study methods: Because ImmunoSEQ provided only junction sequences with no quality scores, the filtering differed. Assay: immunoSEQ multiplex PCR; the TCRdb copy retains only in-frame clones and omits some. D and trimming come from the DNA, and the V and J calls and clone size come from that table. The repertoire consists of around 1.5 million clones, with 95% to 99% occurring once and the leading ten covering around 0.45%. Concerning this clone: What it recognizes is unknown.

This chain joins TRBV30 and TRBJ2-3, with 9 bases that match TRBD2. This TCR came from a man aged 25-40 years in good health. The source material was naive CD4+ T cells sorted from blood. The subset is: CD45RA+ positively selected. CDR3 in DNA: TGTGCCTGGAATAGGGGGCTAGCGGGGATCACAGATACGCAGTATTTT. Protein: CAWNRGLAGITDTQYF.